The 21 T cell receptor beta chains below come from one sample, sequenced in a study of OX40 agonist ivuxolimab in advanced cancers. Using immunoSEQ multiplex PCR, the repertoire was profiled, and TCRdb retains in-frame clones only, with some absent. Here the sample spans 72,000 or so clones, roughly nine tenths being singletons. Sequenced here: CD4+ or CD8+ T cells sorted from blood, sampled in a trial of the OX40 agonist ivuxolimab. These receptors were taken from an adult with an advanced solid tumor such as melanoma, head and neck, liver or kidney cancer.

CDR3 loop: CASSLWGGRPQFF. CDR3 DNA: TGTGCCAGCAGTTTATGGGGCGGGAGGCCACAGTTCTTC. The V and J genes are TRBV27 and TRBJ2-1, with 8 bases lining up with TRBD2. V shed 1 base and J 13 bases; nucleotides not matched to a gene: 6. Germline V lookup: CDR1 MNHEY, CDR2 SMNVEV (reference sequence). The CDR3 is 13 amino acids.

The chain links TRBV5-1 to TRBJ2-1; 7 nucleotides match TRBD1. There are 14 residues in the CDR3. The junction had 11 bases not matched to a gene; V was cut back by 4 bases and J by 10 bases. CDR1 is SGHRS, CDR2 YFSETQ, per germline. The CDR3 DNA reads TGCGCCAGCAGCGAGGGGGACAGTCACGACGAGCAGTTCTTC. This encodes CASSEGDSHDEQFF.

V usage is TRBV7-9 and J usage is TRBJ2-2, with 7 bases aligning to TRBD1. J lost 4 bases, V lost 3 bases, and 5 bases had no gene match. CDR1 is SEHNR and CDR2 is FQNEAQ in the germline V gene (reference sequence). The CDR3 runs 15 residues. The CDR3 DNA reads as TGTGCCAGCAGCTTGACAGGGTCTGGCACCGGGGAGCTGTTTTTT. This encodes CASSLTGSGTGELFF. Variable domain in full (rest from reference TRBV7-9 and TRBJ2-2): DTGVSQNPRHKITKRGQNVTFRCDPISEHNRLYWYRQTLGQGPEFLTYFQNEAQLEKSRLLSDRFSAERPKGSFSTLEIQRTEQGDSAMYLCASSLTGSGTGELFFGEGSRLTVL.

The genes are TRBV2 and TRBJ2-3; 8 bases line up with TRBD2. The germline V gene encodes CDR1 SNHLY and CDR2 FYNNEI. The V segment lost 6 bases and the J segment 7 bases; nucleotides outside the gene matches: 12. The CDR3 sequence is 15 residues long. The CDR3 nucleotides read TGTGCCAGCAGCAGGTCAGCGGGAGTAGGAAATACGCAGTATTTT. Its translation: CASSRSAGVGNTQYF.

V and J are TRBV5-1 and TRBJ2-7, with TRBD1 matching over 9 bases. The CDR3 contains 13 residues. Germline CDR1 SGHRS, CDR2 YFSETQ. Trimming removed 2 bases from V and 5 bases from J; junction bases left unmatched: 2. The CDR3: CASSLWDRDEQYF. CDR3 DNA sequence: TGCGCCAGCAGCTTATGGGACAGGGACGAGCAGTACTTC.

This sequence joins TRBV15 and TRBJ2-7; a weak D match, TRBD2 (5 bases). Germline CDR1 reads LNHNV; CDR2 reads YYDKDF (reference sequence). The CDR3 is made up of 16 amino acids. V lost 5 bases, J lost 1 base, and 18 bases lay in between. CDR3 nucleotides: TGTGCCACCAGCCACCCCACCGCGGGTCGATCCTACGAGCAGTACTTC. Its protein product is CATSHPTAGRSYEQYF.

V is TRBV5-1 and J is TRBJ1-2, with D maybe TRBD1 (5 bases). The V gene lost 2 bases and the J gene lost 2 bases, with 10 bases spanning the gap. The CDR3 runs 14 residues. Looked up from germline, CDR1 is SGHRS and CDR2 is YFSETQ. This CDR3 is CASSFQGGNYGYTF. The CDR3 DNA reads TGCGCCAGCAGCTTTCAGGGTGGCAACTATGGCTACACCTTC.

The rearrangement uses TRBV5-1 and TRBJ2-1; TRBD1 aligns across 7 bases. Germline V gives CDR1 SGHRS, CDR2 YFSETQ. V shed 0 bases and J 6 bases; nucleotides not matched to a gene: 3. The CDR3 length is 14 residues. In nucleotides, the CDR3 is TGCGCCAGCAGCTTGGGACAGGGAGCCAATGAGCAGTTCTTC. This translates into CASSLGQGANEQFF.

The chain links TRBV19 to TRBJ2-7, with a possible D match to TRBD2 (6 bases). The CDR3 is made up of 12 amino acids. Germline V CDR1 and CDR2: LNHDA, SQIVND (reference sequence). V lost 5 bases and J lost 3, with 8 bases in between. The chain's CDR3 is CASSVGGYEQYF. The CDR3 coding sequence is TGTGCCAGTAGTGTGGGGGGCTACGAGCAGTACTTC.

The chain links TRBV11-2 to TRBJ2-5, with D possibly being TRBD1 (6 bases). This CDR3 has 15 amino acids. Germline-derived CDR1 and CDR2 are SGHAT and FQNNGV. V gave up 1 base and J gave up 3 bases, with 12 bases separating them. DNA of the CDR3: TGTGCCAGCAGCTTAGTACGGGCAGGGGAAGAGACCCAGTACTTC. It yields the protein CASSLVRAGEETQYF.

V is TRBV28 and J is TRBJ2-7; 8 positions match TRBD1. The germline V gene has CDR1 MDHEN and CDR2 SYDVKM. CDR3 size: 13 residues. The J segment lost 4 bases and the V segment lost 10 bases, leaving 9 bases of the junction unmatched. The DNA for the CDR3 is TGTGCCACCACGGGACAGGCATTTTACGAGCAGTACTTC. Translated, it gives CATTGQAFYEQYF.

J is TRBJ2-7 and V is TRBV27; 7 nucleotides align to TRBD2. V was clipped by 3 bases and J by 6 bases; unmatched bases: 14. The CDR3 spans 16 residues. In germline, CDR1 is MNHEY, CDR2 SMNVEV (reference sequence). The CDR3 DNA reads TGTGCCAGCAGTTTTTTGATCGGGGGAGGGCCGGGCGAGCAGTACTTC. It is translated as CASSFLIGGGPGEQYF.

The V gene is TRBV29-1, the J gene TRBJ1-2, with D perhaps TRBD1 (6 bases). Per the germline V gene, CDR1 is SQVTM and CDR2 is ANQGSEA. Trimming stripped 6 bases from V and 7 bases from J, with 15 bases between. The CDR3 consists of 12 residues. This chain's CDR3 is CSVGPGQRGYTF. The CDR3 region has the DNA TGCAGCGTCGGACCGGGACAACGTGGCTACACCTTC.

The rearrangement uses TRBV7-2 and TRBJ2-7; D might be TRBD1 (6 bases). V gave up 5 bases and J gave up 0 bases, with 11 bases separating them. Germline V gives CDR1 SGHTA, CDR2 FQGNSA. CDR3 length: 14 amino acids. Here the CDR3 DNA reads TGTGCCAGCAGCCTCCAGGGGAGCTCCTACGAGCAGTACTTC. Its protein is CASSLQGSSYEQYF.

The chain couples TRBV2 to TRBJ2-1; D may correspond to TRBD1 or TRBD2 (5 bases each). Germline V gene sequence: CDR1 SNHLY, CDR2 FYNNEI. The CDR3 has 15 residues. Trimming took 3 bases from V and 0 from J, leaving 9 bases between them. The CDR3 spells CASSDSGRSYNEQFF. The CDR3 nucleotides read TGTGCCAGCAGTGATTCGGGGCGCTCCTACAATGAGCAGTTCTTC.

The rearrangement links TRBV9 to TRBJ2-5, with 7 bases identical to TRBD2. V lost 2 bases to trimming and J lost 3 bases; unmatched junction nucleotides: 1. CDR1 SGDLS and CDR2 YYNGEE come from the germline V gene. The CDR3 consists of 13 residues. Here the CDR3 reads CASSVRGEETQYF. CDR3 in DNA: TGTGCCAGCAGCGTTCGGGGGGAAGAGACCCAGTACTTC.

V usage is TRBV19 and J usage is TRBJ1-2, with 7 positions matching TRBD1. This CDR3 region has 16 residues. CDR1 is LNHDA, CDR2 SQIVND, per germline (reference sequence). Losses at the gene ends were 4 bases for V and 1 base for J; bases not matched to a gene: 9. This CDR3 is CASSTGPGQNNYGYTF. CDR3 DNA: TGTGCCAGTAGTACAGGCCCGGGACAGAATAACTATGGCTACACCTTC.

The J gene is TRBJ2-2, the V gene TRBV5-8, with TRBD2 matching 11 bases. Germline V lookup: CDR1 SGHTS, CDR2 YDEGEE. This CDR3 is built from 16 residues. Trimming at V came to 4 bases and at J to 4 bases, leaving 6 bases not matched to a gene. The CDR3 nucleotides read TGTGCCAGCAGCCCATGGACTAGCGGGTTCACCGGGGAGCTGTTTTTT. This codes for CASSPWTSGFTGELFF.

This rearrangement joins TRBV6-6 to TRBJ2-7; D unresolved. Trimming stripped 2 bases from V and 6 bases from J, with 11 bases between. CDR1 and CDR2 from the germline V gene are MNHNY and SVGAGI (reference sequence). The CDR3 contains 13 residues. The CDR3 nucleotides are TGTGCCAGCAGTTACGGCCTCCCGGCCGAGCAGTACTTC. It is translated as CASSYGLPAEQYF.

The CDR3 loop is CASSSLTGTARSYYGYTF. CDR3 in DNA: TGTGCCAGCAGCTCACTAACCGGGACAGCCCGTTCTTACTATGGCTACACCTTC. The chain has TRBV5-6 and TRBJ1-2; 7 bases align to TRBD1. V lost 3 bases to trimming and J lost 3 bases; unmatched junction nucleotides: 17. The CDR3 consists of 18 residues. CDR1 is SGHDT, CDR2 YYEEEE, per germline.

For this clone: This CDR3 is also generated by other DNA sequences in the sample. The chain recombines TRBV18 with TRBJ2-7, with 8 positions matching TRBD2. The CDR3 covers 14 residues. The germline CDR1 and CDR2 sequences are KGHSH and LQKENI. J gave up 1 base and V 3 bases, and 2 bases lay outside the gene matches. DNA of the CDR3: TGTGCCAGCTCACCGGGACTAGTGTCCTACGAGCAGTACTTC. It encodes CASSPGLVSYEQYF.